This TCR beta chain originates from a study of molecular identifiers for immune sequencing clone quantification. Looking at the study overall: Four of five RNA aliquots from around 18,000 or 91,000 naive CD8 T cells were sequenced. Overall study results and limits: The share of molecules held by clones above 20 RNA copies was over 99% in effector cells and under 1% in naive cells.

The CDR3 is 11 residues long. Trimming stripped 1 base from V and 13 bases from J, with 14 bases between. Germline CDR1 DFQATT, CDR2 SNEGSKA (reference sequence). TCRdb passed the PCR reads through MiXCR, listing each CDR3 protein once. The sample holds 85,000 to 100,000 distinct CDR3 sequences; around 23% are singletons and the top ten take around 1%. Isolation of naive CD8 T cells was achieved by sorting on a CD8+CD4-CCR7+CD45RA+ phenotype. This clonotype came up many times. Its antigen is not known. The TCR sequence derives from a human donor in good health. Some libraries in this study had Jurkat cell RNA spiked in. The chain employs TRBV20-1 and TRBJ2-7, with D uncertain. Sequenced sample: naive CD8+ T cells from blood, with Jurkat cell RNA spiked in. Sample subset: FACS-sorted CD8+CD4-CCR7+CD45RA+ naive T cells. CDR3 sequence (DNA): TGCAGTGCTAGAGCCCCCGTGGAGCTCTACTTC. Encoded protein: CSARAPVELYF.